The entry below gives a single T cell receptor beta chain sequence along with its context. Its target is unknown. This sample stems from a study of OX40 agonist ivuxolimab in advanced cancers. General observations from the study: No antigen was identified for the clonally expanded peripheral T cells. Certain nonresponders likewise exhibited a low normalized T-cell clonal expansion.

V was trimmed by 4 bases and J by 7 bases, leaving 10 bases between them. In germline, CDR1 is SGHAT, CDR2 FQNNGV. The CDR3 is made up of 12 amino acids. Repertoires were generated with immunoSEQ multiplex PCR, while TCRdb's copy carries only in-frame clones and drops some. The data show about 99,000 clones, roughly nine tenths seen once. Patients had blood sampled at baseline and again on cycle 4 day 1 and cycle 7 day 1. The sequence derives from an adult with an advanced solid tumor such as melanoma, head and neck, liver or kidney cancer. V usage is TRBV11-2 and J usage is TRBJ2-5; the D is unclear. The sequencing here drew on CD4+ or CD8+ T cells sorted from blood, taken in a trial of the OX40 agonist ivuxolimab. The CDR3 nucleotides read TGTGCCAGCAGCTACCCTTGGATGACCCAGTACTTC. It is translated as CASSYPWMTQYF. Based on the CDR3 plus reference TRBV11-2 and TRBJ2-5, the full variable domain is EAGVAQSPRYKIIEKRQSVAFWCNPISGHATLYWYQQILGQGPKLLIQFQNNGVVDDSQLPKDRFSAERLKGVDSTLKIQPAKLEDSAVYLCASSYPWMTQYFGPGTRLLVL.